Listed here are 16 T cell receptor beta chains from one sample, sequenced in a study of T cells in Graves' hyperthyroidism and ophthalmopathy. Amplified regions were TCR beta CDR3 sequences from RNA transcripts. HTBI primers were employed in a first-round RT-PCR of the TCR CDR3. Using its own MiXCR run on the multiplex PCR reads, TCRdb lists one record per CDR3 protein. The data show about 600,000 distinct CDR3 sequences, 14% seen once. Sequenced sample: blood. The receptors here all came from a woman in her late teens or twenties with Graves' ophthalmopathy.

The V gene is TRBV7-9, the J gene TRBJ2-7; TRBD1 or TRBD2 may be the D gene (5 bases each). CDR1 is SEHNR and CDR2 is FQNEAQ in the germline V gene (reference sequence). V shed 5 bases and J shed 5 bases, with 16 bases lying between them. This CDR3 contains 14 residues. CDR3 residues: CASSPTWGNNEQYF. CDR3 nucleotides: TGTGCCAGCAGCCCCACGTGGGGGAATAACGAGCAGTACTTC.

This clonotype was observed at least ten times. The chain is built from TRBV28 and TRBJ2-3, with D perhaps TRBD1 or TRBD2 (5 bases each). This CDR3 comprises 13 residues. Looked up from germline, CDR1 is MDHEN and CDR2 is SYDVKM. The V gene lost 7 bases and the J gene lost 2 bases, with 10 bases spanning the gap. CDR3 in DNA: TGTGCCAGCACCGGGGACCCCACAGATACGCAGTATTTT. Amino acids: CASTGDPTDTQYF.

This clonotype was seen at least ten times. J is TRBJ1-5 and V is TRBV27; D possibly corresponds to TRBD1 (5 bases). Germline lookup yields CDR1 MNHEY and CDR2 SMNVEV (reference sequence). V lost 2 bases, J lost 2 bases, and 10 bases lay in between. This CDR3 has 15 residues. CDR3 sequence: CASSLEGIGNQPQHF. The CDR3 DNA sequence: TGTGCCAGCAGTTTAGAGGGGATTGGCAATCAGCCCCAGCATTTT.

In the case of this clonotype: This may stem from a read error, because a much larger clone lies one nucleotide away. The chain carries TRBV7-9 and TRBJ1-1, with 7 bases identical to TRBD1. The V gene's germline CDR1 is SEHNR and CDR2 FQNEAQ (reference sequence). This CDR3 has 16 residues. Germline trimming cut 5 bases from V and 0 bases from J; bases unmatched to any gene: 9. DNA of the CDR3: TGTGCCAGCAGCCCACAGGGGACACGAATGAACACTGAAGCTTTCTTT. Residues: CASSPQGTRMNTEAFF. Filled out from reference TRBV7-9 and TRBJ1-1, the complete variable domain reads DTGVSQNPRHKITKRGQNVTFRCDPISEHNRLYWYRQTLGQGPEFLTYFQNEAQLEKSRLLSDRFSAERPKGSFSTLEIQRTEQGDSAMYLCASSPQGTRMNTEAFFGQGTRLTVV.

Regarding this clonotype: A read error may explain this, as a much larger clone is one base away. This chain joins TRBV10-3 and TRBJ2-7, with D perhaps matching TRBD1 (6 bases). Germline V gene lookup returns CDR1 ENHRY and CDR2 SYGVKD. CDR3 length: 15 amino acids. The CDR3 DNA sequence: TGTGCCATCAGTTCCTCCGGGACACTACGCTACGGGCAGTACTTC. Amino acid sequence: CAISSSGTLRYGQYF.

This CDR3 is CASRTGVLANEKLFF. The CDR3 bases are TGTGCCAGCAGAACAGGGGTTCTCGCTAATGAAAAACTGTTTTTT. This chain links TRBV6-1 with TRBJ1-4; 7 bases are a match to TRBD1. V gave up 6 bases and J gave up 3 bases; unmatched junction bases: 7. The CDR3 spans 15 residues. The germline gives CDR1 MNHNS, CDR2 SASEGT.

This clonotype was detected many times. This sequence joins TRBV12-3 or TRBV12-4 and TRBJ1-1; D not resolved. V lost 5 bases, J lost 2 bases, and 9 bases lay in between. The CDR3 loop spans 13 amino acids. The CDR3 reads CASSSAQNTEAFF. CDR3 nucleotide sequence: TGTGCCAGCAGTAGCGCCCAAAACACTGAAGCTTTCTTT.

This clonotype showed up many times. V gene TRBV30 combines with J gene TRBJ2-7; D might be TRBD2 (6 bases). The ends were cut back, 0 bases at V and 1 base at J, with 16 bases in the middle. Per germline, CDR1 GTSNPN and CDR2 SVGIG (reference sequence). The CDR3 covers 16 residues. This chain's CDR3 is CAWSVESGVQSYEQYF. As DNA, the CDR3 is TGTGCCTGGAGTGTAGAGTCGGGGGTGCAGTCCTACGAGCAGTACTTC.

This clonotype was counted a few times. V gene TRBV20-1 combines with J gene TRBJ2-3, with D perhaps matching TRBD1 (5 bases). The CDR3 totals 17 residues. CDR1 is DFQATT, CDR2 SNEGSKA, per germline (reference sequence). Trimming stripped 1 base from V and 1 base from J, with 18 bases between. The CDR3 DNA follows: TGCAGTGCTAGAGGGGCGCATCCAGGGATGGGCACAGATACGCAGTATTTT. Encoded protein: CSARGAHPGMGTDTQYF.

This clonotype occurred many times. The rearrangement joins TRBV7-8 to TRBJ2-3, with TRBD1 as a possible D gene (5 bases). V was clipped by 0 bases and J by 2 bases, with 18 bases between them. From germline, CDR1 is SGHVS and CDR2 FQNEAQ. CDR3 length: 18 residues. The CDR3 region has the DNA TGTGCCAGCAGCTTAGCCGCAGGGATAGTCCACTACACAGATACGCAGTATTTT. Translating it yields CASSLAAGIVHYTDTQYF.

In its sample, this clonotype was seen many times. The chain couples TRBV20-1 to TRBJ2-3, with 9 bases that match TRBD1. Trimming at V came to 4 bases and at J to 5 bases, leaving 4 bases not matched to a gene. Germline values: CDR1 DFQATT, CDR2 SNEGSKA (reference sequence). There are 13 residues in the CDR3. In DNA, the CDR3 is TGCAGTGCTATCTGGGACAGGGTAGATACGCAGTATTTT. The encoded protein is CSAIWDRVDTQYF.

The chain combines TRBV29-1 with TRBJ2-1; possibly TRBD2 for D (6 bases). V dropped 0 bases and J dropped 5 bases, with 23 bases sitting between them. The germline V gene has CDR1 SQVTM and CDR2 ANQGSEA. The CDR3 is made up of 18 amino acids. As DNA, the CDR3 is TGCAGCGTTGAAGATCATGAGGTTTGGAGGGCCCGGCACAATGAGCAGTTCTTC. It encodes CSVEDHEVWRARHNEQFF.

This clonotype was seen at least ten times. The CDR3 loop is CSASIPLGLTLETQYF. CDR3 in DNA: TGCAGTGCTTCAATCCCCTTGGGACTCACGTTGGAGACCCAGTACTTC. The chain combines TRBV20-1 with TRBJ2-5, with a weak D call TRBD2 (6 bases). The CDR3 consists of 16 residues. V was clipped by 5 bases and J by 5 bases, with 24 bases between them. Germline CDR1 DFQATT, CDR2 SNEGSKA (reference sequence).

The chain recombines TRBV12-5 with TRBJ2-5; D unclear. The CDR3 consists of 13 residues. The germline V gene has CDR1 LGHNT and CDR2 FRNRAP. The V gene lost 1 base and the J gene lost 7 bases, with 10 bases spanning the gap. The CDR3 is CASGLEWSRTQYF. In DNA, the CDR3 is TGTGCTAGTGGTTTGGAGTGGAGTAGGACCCAGTACTTC.

The chain links TRBV24-1 to TRBJ2-2; D is unresolved. The V end lost 7 bases, the J end lost 3 bases, and 11 bases lay between the germline ends. The germline V gene has CDR1 KGHDR and CDR2 SFDVKD. This CDR3 is built from 14 residues. DNA for the CDR3: TGTGCCACCAGCCTCGACGGAGACACCGGGGAGCTGTTTTTT. Protein: CATSLDGDTGELFF.

This chain uses TRBV7-2 with TRBJ1-3; tentative D call: TRBD1 (6 bases). Looked up from germline, CDR1 is SGHTA and CDR2 is FQGNSA. V gave up 6 bases and J gave up 4 bases, with 13 bases separating them. The CDR3 is 14 residues long. CDR3 bases: TGTGCCAGCAGAAACACAGGGTCCGGAAACACCATATATTTT. Residues: CASRNTGSGNTIYF.